The following is a TCR beta chain sequence with its context. Germline V lookup: CDR1 SGDLS, CDR2 YYNGEE. The CDR3 is 15 amino acids. V was clipped by 0 bases and J by 6 bases; unmatched bases: 3. The data are from a study of blood T cell repertoires in COVID-19. Authors' analysis steps: Scientists estimated how many nucleated cells there were by amplifying reference gene primers. Repertoires were generated with immunoSEQ multiplex PCR, while TCRdb's copy carries only in-frame clones and drops some. The DNA gave D and trimming, while V, J and clone size come from that table. The table has about 230,000 clones, 81% seen once.

The chain carries TRBV9 and TRBJ1-6, with 7 bases aligning to TRBD1. Input material: peripheral blood. The source is an elderly woman with acute or convalescent COVID-19. The CDR3 DNA sequence: TGTGCCAGCAGCGTAGGGACAGGTATTAATTCACCCCTCCACTTT. Translation gives CASSVGTGINSPLHF.